A selection of T cell receptor beta chains follows, all from one sample in a study of T cell repertoires in cytomegalovirus infection. No antigen has been identified for these receptors. TCRdb used MiXCR to reprocess the reads, holding one entry per CDR3 protein. The table has a few hundred thousand distinct CDR3 sequences, roughly 43% seen once. Sequencing used cultured PBMCs, obtained from culture after CMV antigen stimulation. These receptors came from a human donor in good health (CMV status not recorded). Some clones in this sample may be carry-over from other donors' samples. Both conserved end residues are part of each CDR3. Fields, in order: CDR3 DNA, CDR3 protein, J gene, V gene, D gene, CDR3 length, clone size. The D gene is left open where the match is weak. Clone size, where shown, is once, few, many, or a class for clones that have expanded.

cdr3_nt: TGTGCCAGCAGTTTTAGTCTAGCGGGGGGTGAGCAGTTCTTC
cdr3_aa: CASSFSLAGGEQFF
j_call: TRBJ2-1
v_call: TRBV12-3/TRBV12-4
d_call: TRBD2
cdr3_length: 14
clone_size: NA

cdr3_nt: TGTGCCAGCAGTCGGACAGGGGGCAACTATGGCTACACCTTC
cdr3_aa: CASSRTGGNYGYTF
j_call: TRBJ1-2
v_call: TRBV6-1
d_call: TRBD1
cdr3_length: 14
clone_size: NA

cdr3_nt: TGTGCCAGCAGTTATGTTTTGAACACTGAAGCTTTCTTT
cdr3_aa: CASSYVLNTEAFF
j_call: TRBJ1-1
v_call: TRBV6-2/TRBV6-3
d_call: NA
cdr3_length: 13
clone_size: few

cdr3_nt: TGTGCCAGCAGCAATGCAGATACGCAGTATTTT
cdr3_aa: CASSNADTQYF
j_call: TRBJ2-3
v_call: TRBV7-2
d_call: NA
cdr3_length: 11
clone_size: NA

cdr3_nt: TGTGCTAGTGCAGGGGGCGGGGTCGAGACCCAGCACTTC
cdr3_aa: CASAGGGVETQHF
j_call: TRBJ2-5
v_call: TRBV12-5
d_call: TRBD1
cdr3_length: 13
clone_size: few

cdr3_nt: TGCAGCGTTGGGACTAGCGGGGAAACAGATACGCAGTATTTT
cdr3_aa: CSVGTSGETDTQYF
j_call: TRBJ2-3
v_call: TRBV29-1
d_call: TRBD2
cdr3_length: 14
clone_size: once

cdr3_nt: TGTGCCAGCAGTACCGGGACAGGGACCCCTGGGGCCAACGTCCTGACTTTC
cdr3_aa: CASSTGTGTPGANVLTF
j_call: TRBJ2-6
v_call: TRBV6-8
d_call: TRBD1
cdr3_length: 17
clone_size: NA

cdr3_nt: TGTGCCAGCAGCACGGCCTCGGGCGCTAATGAAAAACTGTTTTTT
cdr3_aa: CASSTASGANEKLFF
j_call: TRBJ1-4
v_call: TRBV6-1
d_call: NA
cdr3_length: 15
clone_size: NA

cdr3_nt: TGTGCCAGCAGCTTAAGACAGGGACACGAGCAGTACTTC
cdr3_aa: CASSLRQGHEQYF
j_call: TRBJ2-7
v_call: TRBV7-2
d_call: TRBD1
cdr3_length: 13
clone_size: few

cdr3_nt: TGTGCCAGCAGCTTCTCCTTCCGGGGGCGCTTGAATGAGCAGTTCTTC
cdr3_aa: CASSFSFRGRLNEQFF
j_call: TRBJ2-1
v_call: TRBV11-2
d_call: NA
cdr3_length: 16
clone_size: NA

cdr3_nt: TGTGCCAGTAGTCCACAGGGACCAGATCAGCCCCAGCATTTT
cdr3_aa: CASSPQGPDQPQHF
j_call: TRBJ1-5
v_call: TRBV19
d_call: NA
cdr3_length: 14
clone_size: NA

cdr3_nt: TGTGCCAGCAGCCCCGGGACAGCTCCAACTAATGAAAAACTGTTTTTT
cdr3_aa: CASSPGTAPTNEKLFF
j_call: TRBJ1-4
v_call: TRBV7-2
d_call: TRBD1
cdr3_length: 16
clone_size: many

cdr3_nt: TGTGCCAGCAGCCCGGAACGGGGGTTTGAAGCTTTCTTT
cdr3_aa: CASSPERGFEAFF
j_call: TRBJ1-1
v_call: TRBV7-2
d_call: NA
cdr3_length: 13
clone_size: NA

cdr3_nt: TGTGCCACCAGTGATTCGAACGGGAATCAGCCCCAGCATTTT
cdr3_aa: CATSDSNGNQPQHF
j_call: TRBJ1-5
v_call: TRBV24-1
d_call: NA
cdr3_length: 14
clone_size: few

cdr3_nt: TGTGCCAGTACCGACGGGACCCGTTACACCGGGGAGCTGTTTTTT
cdr3_aa: CASTDGTRYTGELFF
j_call: TRBJ2-2
v_call: TRBV19
d_call: NA
cdr3_length: 15
clone_size: NA

cdr3_nt: TGTGCCAGCAGCATCGGACTAGCGGGGCCCAATGAGCAGTTCTTC
cdr3_aa: CASSIGLAGPNEQFF
j_call: TRBJ2-1
v_call: TRBV6-8
d_call: TRBD2
cdr3_length: 15
clone_size: NA